Detailed here is one T cell receptor (beta chain). Its specificity is not known. This specimen comes from a study of cytomegalovirus exposure and HLA in healthy donors. Study overall: Out of 398 genotyped donors, less than 85% belonged to the Caucasian-associated ancestry cluster.

Germline CDR1 is MNHEY and CDR2 is SVGAGI. Trimming removed 4 bases at V and 3 bases at J, with 7 bases between. There are 13 residues in the CDR3. Study outcomes and limitations: Through in vitro validation, three CMV-associated chains were shown to be specific for CMV antigens.

Though probably carrying unrecorded immune exposures, donors were nominally healthy at sampling. The PCR ran on 60 Vbeta and 13 Jbeta primers. Sequencing used immunoSEQ multiplex PCR; TCRdb keeps in-frame clones, though not all of them. Of fewer than 150,000 clones in the sample, approximately 73% are singletons; the top ten hold around 14%. The J gene is TRBJ2-1, the V gene TRBV6-5; D may be TRBD1 (6 bases). This sequence originates from a human donor in good health. Sequencing was done on a sample of PBMCs. The CDR3 spells CASSLDSYNEQFF. CDR3 nucleotide sequence: TGTGCCAGCAGTTTGGACAGCTACAATGAGCAGTTCTTC.